One sample yielded the 7 T cell receptor beta chains listed below, sequenced in a study of T cell responses to AZD1222 COVID-19 vaccine. The table came from immunoSEQ multiplex PCR; TCRdb's copy has only in-frame clones and leaves some out. This sample has about 110,000 clones, with 87% found just once. The material was peripheral blood, obtained 28 days after the second AZD1222 dose. Every receptor here comes from an adult who received the AZD1222 COVID-19 vaccine.

The gene calls are TRBV19 and TRBJ1-1; 7 nucleotides line up with TRBD1. Unmatched junction bases numbered 2, after V lost 5 bases and J lost 5 bases. The V gene's germline CDR1 is LNHDA and CDR2 SQIVND (reference sequence). The CDR3 sequence is 12 residues long. The CDR3 spells CASSSGGTEAFF. CDR3 bases: TGTGCCAGTAGTTCAGGGGGGACTGAAGCTTTCTTT.

The chain combines TRBV19 with TRBJ2-1, with TRBD1 matching 9 bases. Germline V gene lookup returns CDR1 LNHDA and CDR2 SQIVND (reference sequence). V was clipped by 6 bases and J by 7 bases; unmatched bases: 13. The CDR3 runs to 16 residues. The DNA for the CDR3 is TGTGCCAGTAGCCCATCACCTGGGACAGGGAATAATGAGCAGTTCTTC. Residues: CASSPSPGTGNNEQFF.

This clone turned up a few times. The chain links TRBV5-6 to TRBJ1-2; TRBD1 aligns across 8 bases. CDR1 is SGHDT and CDR2 is YYEEEE in the germline V gene. The V segment lost 4 bases and the J segment 7 bases; nucleotides outside the gene matches: 6. This CDR3 is built from 13 residues. The CDR3 region has the DNA TGTGCCAGCAGCGAGACAGGGGAGGGTGGCTACACCTTC. Its protein is CASSETGEGGYTF.

The V gene is TRBV10-3, the J gene TRBJ1-5, with unresolved D. CDR1 is ENHRY and CDR2 is SYGVKD in the germline V gene. V dropped 3 bases and J dropped 2 bases, with 11 bases sitting between them. This CDR3 has 15 amino acids. CDR3: CAISDRGAGNQPQHF. The CDR3, as DNA: TGTGCCATCAGTGATCGGGGAGCGGGCAATCAGCCCCAGCATTTT.

The chain uses TRBV24-1 and TRBJ1-5; 8 bases map to TRBD1. This CDR3 has 16 residues. J was trimmed by 6 bases and V by 3 bases; bases with no gene match: 9. Germline CDR1 is KGHDR and CDR2 is SFDVKD. The CDR3 DNA reads TGTGCCACCAGTGATCCACCTGACAGGGGTGGTCAGCCCCAGCATTTT. Protein: CATSDPPDRGGQPQHF.

This sequence joins TRBV5-1 and TRBJ1-3; 12 nucleotides align to TRBD1. The CDR3 spans 19 residues. The V gene end was trimmed by 1 base and the J gene end by 4 bases; junction bases not matched to a gene: 12. Germline V CDR1 and CDR2: SGHRS, YFSETQ. The CDR3 region is CASSLWGQGADAAGNTIYF. The CDR3 region has the DNA TGCGCCAGCAGCTTGTGGGGACAGGGGGCTGACGCGGCGGGAAACACCATATATTTT.

The V and J genes are TRBV7-9 and TRBJ2-7; TRBD1 is a possible D gene (6 bases). Germline-derived CDR1 and CDR2 are SEHNR and FQNEAQ (reference sequence). CDR3 size: 15 residues. Trimming stripped 4 bases from V and 1 base from J, with 14 bases between. The CDR3 loop reads CASSSRTAISYEQYF. DNA for the CDR3: TGTGCCAGCAGCTCCCGGACAGCCATATCCTACGAGCAGTACTTC.